Below are 10 T cell receptor beta chains sequenced from a single sample in a study of identical twins. TCRdb fed the 5' RACE reads into MiXCR, producing one record per CDR3 protein. The sample lists under 1 million distinct CDR3 sequences; around an eighth were seen once. The data were also submitted as part of a second study, on yellow fever vaccine responses in identical twins.

The sequencing sample was made of PBMCs. These receptors all stem from a woman under 30 in good health.

The chain is built from TRBV20-1 and TRBJ2-3, with D unresolved. This CDR3 is built from 13 residues. The ends were cut back, 6 bases at V and 0 bases at J, with 10 bases in the middle. The germline gives CDR1 DFQATT, CDR2 SNEGSKA (reference sequence). CDR3 bases: TGCAGTGCAACAGAGACTAGCACAGATACGCAGTATTTT. Amino acid sequence: CSATETSTDTQYF.

As for this clonotype: A junction boundary mismatches the germline segment, possibly from a read error. The rearrangement uses TRBV20-1 and TRBJ1-5; D unresolved. Germline V gene sequence: CDR1 DFQATT, CDR2 SNEGSKA (reference sequence). The CDR3 covers 16 residues. DNA for the CDR3: TGCTGTGCTAGAGATCCAACGGCTGGGAGCAATCAGCCCCAGCATTTT. This translates into CCARDPTAGSNQPQHF.

This clonotype was found a few times. V is TRBV6-1 and J is TRBJ1-1; 7 bases align to TRBD1. V lost 4 bases and J lost 4; bases outside the gene matches: 6. Germline assignment: CDR1 MNHNS and CDR2 SASEGT. The CDR3 consists of 14 residues. The CDR3 DNA reads TGTGCCAGCAGTGGACAGGGAATATTCACTGAAGCTTTCTTT. This encodes CASSGQGIFTEAFF.

The rearrangement joins TRBV5-6 to TRBJ2-2; 9 bases are a match to TRBD2. This CDR3 is 18 amino acids long. Per the germline V gene, CDR1 is SGHDT and CDR2 is YYEEEE. V lost 1 base and J lost 1; bases outside the gene matches: 8. CDR3 in DNA: TGTGCCAGCAGCTTGTTTTTTAGCGGGGGCCTGAACACCGGGGAGCTGTTTTTT. Translated: CASSLFFSGGLNTGELFF.

The chain carries TRBV5-1 and TRBJ2-7; D is possibly TRBD2 (6 bases). Trimming removed 2 bases at V and 4 bases at J, with 16 bases between. The CDR3 loop spans 15 amino acids. Looked up from germline, CDR1 is SGHRS and CDR2 is YFSETQ. This CDR3 reads CASSLLPDGLYEQYF. The CDR3 nucleotides read TGCGCCAGCAGCTTATTACCGGACGGACTATACGAGCAGTACTTC.

The table lists this clonotype with many counts. This chain uses TRBV5-1 with TRBJ2-1; D might be TRBD1 (5 bases). Trimming pared 0 bases from V and 4 bases from J, leaving 11 bases between. The CDR3 spans 15 residues. Per germline, CDR1 SGHRS and CDR2 YFSETQ. CDR3 sequence reads: CASSLGRQPYNEQFF. CDR3 nucleotide sequence: TGCGCCAGCAGCTTGGGGCGACAGCCTTACAATGAGCAGTTCTTC.

This clonotype has a count of ten or more. V is TRBV2 and J is TRBJ1-2; D perhaps matches TRBD1 (5 bases). CDR3 length: 15 residues. CDR1 SNHLY and CDR2 FYNNEI come from the germline V gene. Deletions cut 1 base from V and 4 bases from J, with 13 bases between. In DNA, the CDR3 is TGTGCCAGCAGTGAAGGACAGCCCAACCGCTATGGCTACACCTTC. It is translated as CASSEGQPNRYGYTF.

This chain connects TRBV6-6 to TRBJ2-3; D is unclear. Trimming removed 7 bases from V and 0 bases from J, with 8 bases in between. The CDR3 is 13 residues long. Germline loops: CDR1 MNHNY, CDR2 SVGAGI (reference sequence). The CDR3 DNA reads TGTGCCAGCACCGACTCTAGCACAGATACGCAGTATTTT. Its translation: CASTDSSTDTQYF.

There are a few counts of this clonotype. This chain's CDR3 is CASSGQADTQYF. The CDR3 DNA sequence: TGTGCCAGCAGCGGTCAAGCAGATACGCAGTATTTT. The chain combines TRBV7-9 with TRBJ2-3; no definite D call. Germline V lookup: CDR1 SEHNR, CDR2 FQNEAQ (reference sequence). Deletions cut 5 bases from V and 4 bases from J, with 7 bases between. The CDR3 sequence is 12 residues long.

There are many counts of this clonotype. In DNA, the CDR3 is TGTGCCAGCAGCCCCGGGAGGGACGGTGAAAAACTGTTTTTT. Translating it yields CASSPGRDGEKLFF. V usage is TRBV7-9 and J usage is TRBJ1-4; D is perhaps TRBD1 (5 bases). The length of the CDR3 is 14 residues. From germline, CDR1 is SEHNR and CDR2 FQNEAQ (reference sequence). Trimming stripped 5 bases from V and 7 bases from J, with 14 bases between.